This TCR beta chain was recovered during a study of CD8+ T cells in alopecia areata. Looking at the study overall: Among treated patients, oral tofacitinib was administered at 5 to 10 mg twice daily. Regarding the study as a whole: Resident alphabeta T cells of normal skin are also sequenced in scalp samples. An increase in clonality over normal scalp was evident in lesional scalp, especially alopecia totalis/universalis.

RNA was isolated and reverse transcribed to cDNA, the sequencing template. This table comes from immunoSEQ multiplex PCR, and its TCRdb copy is limited to in-frame clones, with some not included. The sample holds 150,000 to 160,000 clones, about 51% seen once. In regard to this clone: Its antigen is not known.

Germline CDR1 SQVTM, CDR2 ANQGSEA. The CDR3 sequence is 11 residues long. In alopecia areata patients, both lesional scalp punch biopsies and peripheral blood were collected. The specimen comprised CD8+ T cells sorted from blood, sampled at week 0. The V call is TRBV29-1, the J call TRBJ2-7; possibly TRBD1 for D (6 bases). The J call may be incorrect, as the DNA end agrees better with TRBJ2-5. The clonotype was recovered from a human donor with alopecia areata. The CDR3, as DNA: TGCAGCGTGGACAGCAAAGAGACCCAGTACTTC. Amino acid sequence: CSVDSKETQYF.